A selection of T cell receptor beta chains follows, all from one sample in a study of OX40 agonist ivuxolimab in advanced cancers. Generated by immunoSEQ multiplex PCR, the TCRdb table keeps only in-frame clones and is missing some. The profile shows under 65,000 clones, around 80% of them singletons. The sequencing used CD4+ or CD8+ T cells sorted from blood, collected in a trial of the OX40 agonist ivuxolimab. The origin of the receptors is an adult with an advanced solid tumor such as melanoma, head and neck, liver or kidney cancer. Each CDR3 is given with its conserved first and last residue. D genes are given only for firm matches. Not every row has a clone size; where given, it reads once, few, many or a size class.

D gene	clone size	V gene	J gene	CDR3 protein	CDR3 DNA
.	.	TRBV6-5	TRBJ2-5	CASSYSGRLETQYF	TGTGCCAGCAGTTACTCAGGGAGATTGGAGACCCAGTACTTC
.	few	TRBV5-1	TRBJ2-1	CASSIGGSKGSYNEQFF	TGCGCCAGCAGCATAGGTGGGTCGAAAGGGTCCTACAATGAGCAGTTCTTC
.	.	TRBV6-1	TRBJ1-2	CASSLRGANYGYTF	TGTGCCAGCAGTCTGCGGGGGGCTAACTATGGCTACACCTTC
TRBD1	.	TRBV30	TRBJ2-7	CAWSATGDHEQYF	TGTGCCTGGAGTGCGACAGGGGACCACGAGCAGTACTTC
.	.	TRBV27	TRBJ2-5	CASSLRHQETQYF	TGTGCCAGCAGTTTAAGGCACCAAGAGACCCAGTACTTC
TRBD1	.	TRBV6-5	TRBJ2-7	CASSYSGQGTYEQYF	TGTGCCAGCAGTTACTCGGGACAGGGGACTTACGAGCAGTACTTC
TRBD2	once	TRBV29-1	TRBJ2-1	CSLPRLACFNEQFF	TGCAGCCTCCCGAGACTAGCTTGTTTTAATGAGCAGTTCTTC
TRBD2	.	TRBV28	TRBJ2-1	CASSLGTSGGSSYNEQFF	TGTGCCAGCAGTTTAGGGACTAGCGGGGGGAGCTCCTACAATGAGCAGTTCTTC
.	.	TRBV10-3	TRBJ2-1	CAMSGPTVGMGNEQFF	TGTGCCATGTCAGGGCCAACAGTGGGAATGGGGAATGAGCAGTTCTTC
.	.	TRBV7-9	TRBJ2-5	CASSFPRRVGETQYF	TGTGCCAGCAGCTTCCCGCGGAGGGTAGGTGAGACCCAGTACTTC
.	.	TRBV28	TRBJ2-4	CASSLPVVKNIQYF	TGTGCCAGCAGTTTACCAGTGGTCAAAAACATTCAGTACTTC
.	once	TRBV19	TRBJ2-3	CASRRTVTSTDTQYF	TGTGCCAGTAGAAGGACTGTAACTAGCACAGATACGCAGTATTTT
.	.	TRBV19	TRBJ1-5	CASSIVMGGHQPQHF	TGTGCCAGTAGTATAGTGATGGGGGGACATCAGCCCCAGCATTTT
TRBD2	.	TRBV19	TRBJ2-5	CASSNSGRGKETQYF	TGTGCCAGTAGTAACAGCGGGAGGGGAAAAGAGACCCAGTACTTC
.	.	TRBV6-5	TRBJ2-1	CASSYLIGRQNEQFF	TGTGCCAGCAGTTACTTAATTGGCAGACAAAATGAGCAGTTCTTC
TRBD1	.	TRBV28	TRBJ2-7	CASSLLQGATYEQYF	TGTGCCAGCAGTTTGCTTCAGGGGGCTACCTACGAGCAGTACTTC
TRBD2	.	TRBV5-4	TRBJ2-3	CASSLRTSGSGDTQYF	TGTGCCAGCAGCCTTCGGACTAGCGGGAGTGGGGATACGCAGTATTTT
.	.	TRBV11-2	TRBJ2-5	CASSPGVVETQYF	TGTGCCAGCAGCCCGGGTGTAGTGGAGACCCAGTACTTC
TRBD1	.	TRBV27	TRBJ2-7	CASNSLGTGAFYEQYF	TGTGCCAGCAATTCCCTCGGGACAGGGGCGTTCTACGAGCAGTACTTC
.	.	TRBV5-1	TRBJ1-5	CASSLGLGPGNQPQHF	TGCGCCAGCAGCTTGGGGTTAGGCCCAGGGAATCAGCCCCAGCATTTT
.	few	TRBV6-5	TRBJ2-7	CASSYSTGPHYEQYF	TGTGCCAGCAGTTACTCTACAGGGCCCCACTACGAGCAGTACTTC
.	.	TRBV2	TRBJ1-6	CASRLGRDNSPLHF	TGTGCCAGCAGATTGGGACGGGATAATTCACCCCTCCACTTT
.	.	TRBV5-1	TRBJ2-1	CASSLGRDGGGEQFF	TGCGCCAGCAGCCTGGGTAGGGACGGGGGCGGTGAGCAGTTCTTC
.	.	TRBV5-8	TRBJ2-7	CASSLFWGRGEQYF	TGTGCCAGCAGCTTGTTCTGGGGGCGGGGTGAGCAGTACTTC
TRBD1	.	TRBV19	TRBJ1-1	CASSMQPGQGTFTEAFF	TGTGCCAGTAGTATGCAGCCCGGACAGGGGACGTTCACTGAAGCTTTCTTT
TRBD1	.	TRBV9	TRBJ2-5	CASSVRAGGKETQYF	TGTGCCAGCAGCGTACGGGCAGGGGGTAAAGAGACCCAGTACTTC
TRBD1	.	TRBV10-3	TRBJ1-4	CAISVSDRVGEKLFF	TGTGCCATCAGTGTCTCGGACAGGGTTGGAGAAAAACTGTTTTTT
TRBD2	.	TRBV7-8	TRBJ2-1	CASRAGGSYNEQFF	TGTGCCAGCAGAGCGGGAGGCTCCTACAATGAGCAGTTCTTC
.	.	TRBV19	TRBJ1-4	CASTGKVNEKLFF	TGTGCCAGTACAGGCAAAGTTAATGAAAAACTGTTTTTT
.	.	TRBV5-1	TRBJ2-7	CASSSGTQAYEQYF	TGCGCCAGCAGCTCCGGGACTCAAGCCTACGAGCAGTACTTC
.	.	TRBV10-1	TRBJ1-4	CASSDPTATNEKLFF	TGCGCCAGCAGTGATCCGACAGCAACTAATGAAAAACTGTTTTTT
.	.	TRBV5-1	TRBJ1-3	CASSLVTGSGNTIYF	TGCGCCAGCAGCTTGGTAACAGGCTCTGGAAACACCATATATTTT
.	.	TRBV5-5	TRBJ2-7	CALTKGGIREQYF	TGTGCCCTTACCAAGGGGGGAATTCGGGAGCAGTACTTC
TRBD2	.	TRBV7-3	TRBJ2-1	CASSYRLAAYNEQFF	TGTGCCAGCAGCTACCGACTAGCCGCTTACAATGAGCAGTTCTTC
.	.	TRBV28	TRBJ1-4	CASSTHSKPDTNEKLFF	TGTGCCAGCAGTACCCACAGTAAACCAGACACAAATGAAAAACTGTTTTTT
.	.	TRBV19	TRBJ1-5	CASSDVGPGPLSNQPQHF	TGTGCCAGTAGCGACGTCGGCCCTGGGCCTTTAAGCAATCAGCCCCAGCATTTT
TRBD2	.	TRBV7-9	TRBJ2-3	CASSLRAGDTDTQYF	TGTGCCAGCAGCTTAAGAGCGGGAGACACAGATACGCAGTATTTT
.	once	TRBV6-1	TRBJ2-7	CASSGGTVFYEQYF	TGTGCCAGCAGTGGCGGGACAGTTTTCTACGAGCAGTACTTC
TRBD1	.	TRBV6-1	TRBJ1-3	CASSEVQGLGNTIYF	TGTGCCAGCAGTGAAGTACAGGGGCTAGGAAACACCATATATTTT
.	.	TRBV6-1	TRBJ1-2	CASRRPGSGLYGYTF	TGTGCCAGCAGGCGACCGGGTTCTGGGCTCTATGGCTACACCTTC
.	.	TRBV7-3	TRBJ2-5	CASSLEPQETQYF	TGTGCCAGCAGCTTAGAGCCCCAAGAGACCCAGTACTTC
.	.	TRBV7-6	TRBJ2-7	CASSPTGGEQYF	TGTGCCAGCAGCCCGACCGGCGGCGAGCAGTACTTC
.	.	TRBV19	TRBJ2-4	CASSPRDIKNIQYF	TGTGCCAGTAGTCCCCGGGACATTAAAAACATTCAGTACTTC
TRBD1	.	TRBV18	TRBJ2-1	CASSLDREGYNEQFF	TGTGCCAGCTCATTGGACAGGGAAGGCTACAATGAGCAGTTCTTC
.	.	TRBV10-1	TRBJ2-7	CASSDGRRDEQYF	TGCGCCAGCAGTGACGGTAGGAGGGACGAGCAGTACTTC
.	.	TRBV5-6	TRBJ1-1	CASSSRRGAIMAFF	TGTGCCAGCAGCTCTAGGCGCGGGGCAATCATGGCTTTCTTT
TRBD1	.	TRBV7-9	TRBJ1-2	CASSTGQGAWYGYTF	TGTGCCAGCAGCACCGGACAGGGGGCTTGGTATGGCTACACCTTC
.	.	TRBV30	TRBJ2-7	CAWSVQGYEQYF	TGTGCCTGGAGTGTCCAGGGCTACGAGCAGTACTTC
.	.	TRBV11-3	TRBJ2-7	CASSPAQGGEQYF	TGTGCCAGCAGCCCGGCGCAGGGAGGCGAGCAGTACTTC
TRBD1	.	TRBV2	TRBJ2-5	CASRGQGWETQYF	TGTGCCAGCAGGGGACAGGGCTGGGAGACCCAGTACTTC
TRBD1	.	TRBV10-3	TRBJ2-7	CAISESVGQASEQYF	TGTGCCATCAGTGAGTCGGTGGGACAGGCCAGCGAGCAGTACTTC